This T cell receptor (beta chain) was obtained from a study of naive and memory T cell subsets. The beta constant-region primer was an equimolar mix of two oligonucleotides covering TRBC1 and TRBC2. Nested alpha and beta constant-region primers with the SP2 primer drove four PCR rounds on ligated cDNA. TCRdb re-analysed the UMI-ligation and nested PCR reads in MiXCR, keeping a single row per CDR3 protein. Among fewer than 150,000 distinct CDR3 sequences listed, approximately 20% were seen once. Cells stained for CD3, CD4, CD8, CD45RA, CD27 and viability were sorted into four CD45RA/CD27 subsets. Overall study results and limits: Possibly reflecting memory cells re-expressing CD45RA, a few larger clonotypes occurred in naive repertoires, especially CD8.

This clonotype has a handful of counts. Its target is not known. Trimming pared 0 bases from V and 2 bases from J, leaving 9 bases between. This CDR3 region has 15 residues. CDR1 and CDR2 from the germline V gene are LGHNA and YSLEER. The receptor was derived from a human donor in good health. Sequencing was performed on naive CD8+ T cells from blood. The chain combines TRBV4-3 with TRBJ2-3; D is ambiguous. The CDR3 loop is CASSQDNSATDTQYF. The CDR3, as DNA: TGCGCCAGCAGCCAAGATAACTCCGCCACAGATACGCAGTATTTT.